This TCR beta chain is from a study of a mutant IDH1 vaccine in newly diagnosed glioma. Study summary: Vaccines began 4-6 weeks after radiotherapy alone, or with temozolomide cycles. Earlier therapy was either radiotherapy, temozolomide, or both, and most got both.

Profiled with immunoSEQ multiplex PCR; TCRdb holds only in-frame clones, not every one. The profile shows around 130,000 clones, 80% of them singletons. Described time point: week 11, during vaccination. In every dose of vaccine, 300 ug of mutant IDH1 20-mer peptide was given alongside topical imiquimod. Germline V CDR1 and CDR2: SGHRS, YFSETQ. The CDR3 extends over 12 amino acids. Losses at the gene ends were 4 bases for V and 9 bases for J; bases not matched to a gene: 2. On this clone itself: Its antigen is not identified.

This sample comprised PBMCs, obtained from a glioma patient whose treatment included an IDH1 peptide vaccine. The receptor comes from a man aged 35 to 55 with glioma. V usage is TRBV5-1 and J usage is TRBJ2-1; TRBD1 aligns across 9 bases. CDR3 sequence: CASSKQGAEQFF. Written as DNA, the CDR3 is TGCGCCAGCAGCAAACAGGGGGCTGAGCAGTTCTTC.